This TCR beta chain comes out of a study of cytomegalovirus exposure and HLA in healthy donors. Those who donated were healthy bone marrow donors. CDR3 length: 16 residues. V trimming: 2 bases; J trimming: 0 bases; junction bases outside the gene matches: 5. Germline V lookup: CDR1 GTSNPN, CDR2 SVGIG (reference sequence). 13 Jbeta primers and 60 Vbeta primers were used for the PCR. Only in-frame clones appear in the TCRdb table, and some are missing; sequencing was by immunoSEQ multiplex PCR. The sample lists over 40,000 clones, approximately 70% occurring once. A remark on this clone: The CDR3 carries no conserved terminal phenylalanine or tryptophan, so it likely arises from a read error.

The TCR comes from a man aged 25-40 years in good health and CMV-seronegative. The sample was PBMCs. This chain joins TRBV30 and TRBJ2-3, with 10 bases that match TRBD2. CDR3 in amino acids: CAWSSRLAGSTDTQYV. CDR3 DNA: TGTGCCTGGAGTTCCCGACTAGCGGGTAGCACAGATACGCAGTATGTT.